This entry lists 20 T cell receptor beta chains sequenced from one sample in a study of beta chain features in type 1 diabetes. cDNA synthesis used the whole RNA isolate, giving expressed TCRB sequences. Using immunoSEQ multiplex PCR, the repertoire was profiled, and TCRdb retains in-frame clones only, with some absent. The sample has 30,000 to 45,000 clones, almost 65% seen once; the top ten hold roughly 2%. The sequenced sample was Tregs from blood. The receptor set was obtained from a woman aged 25 to 39 in good health.

The V and J genes are TRBV10-3 and TRBJ2-2, with 13 bases aligning to TRBD2. Trimming at V came to 6 bases and at J to 6 bases, leaving 7 bases not matched to a gene. CDR1 and CDR2 (germline): ENHRY, SYGVKD. The length of the CDR3 is 16 residues. Written as DNA, the CDR3 is TGTGCCATCAGGCCCGGGACTAGCGGGACTTCCGGGGAGCTGTTTTTT. Translated, it gives CAIRPGTSGTSGELFF.

This clone has more than one count but fewer than ten. V is TRBV19 and J is TRBJ2-5; TRBD2 is a possible D gene (6 bases). The CDR3 loop spans 11 amino acids. The germline CDR1 and CDR2 sequences are LNHDA and SQIVND (reference sequence). V lost 5 bases and J 7 bases, leaving 8 bases between the germline ends. CDR3 sequence: CASSSGGTQYF. Written as DNA, the CDR3 is TGTGCCAGTAGTTCCGGGGGGACCCAGTACTTC.

DNA for the CDR3: TGCAGCGTTGCAAGTCGGAGCGGCTACGAGCAGTACTTC. Its protein product is CSVASRSGYEQYF. V gene TRBV29-1 combines with J gene TRBJ2-7; maybe TRBD2 (5 bases). The CDR3 totals 13 residues. Germline V gives CDR1 SQVTM, CDR2 ANQGSEA. V gave up 4 bases and J gave up 3 bases, with 13 bases separating them.

DNA for the CDR3: TGCGCCAGCAGCCACCGCGGACAGAACAATGAGCAGTTCTTC. It encodes CASSHRGQNNEQFF. The rearrangement uses TRBV4-1 and TRBJ2-1, with D possibly TRBD1 on 6 matching bases. CDR1 MGHRA and CDR2 YSYEKL come from the germline V gene. There are 14 residues in the CDR3. Trimming shortened V by 3 bases and J by 5 bases, and 11 bases separated the two germline ends.

This clone came up once. The rearrangement joins TRBV28 to TRBJ1-2; 8 positions match TRBD1. V shed 5 bases, J shed 6 bases, and the junction held 8 bases outside the gene matches. This CDR3 contains 14 residues. From germline, CDR1 is MDHEN and CDR2 SYDVKM. Here the CDR3 reads CASSPGGASHGYTF. The CDR3 bases are TGTGCCAGCAGTCCAGGGGGCGCGTCTCATGGCTACACCTTC.

The chain is built from TRBV19 and TRBJ1-2; D may be TRBD1 (6 bases). The length of the CDR3 is 14 residues. CDR1 and CDR2 from the germline V gene are LNHDA and SQIVND (reference sequence). Trimming took 3 bases from V and 2 from J, leaving 10 bases between them. CDR3 sequence: CASSIGQGNYGYTF. The DNA for the CDR3 is TGTGCCAGTAGTATTGGGCAGGGGAACTATGGCTACACCTTC.

The V call is TRBV6-5, the J call TRBJ2-7, with 9 positions matching TRBD1. Germline V lookup: CDR1 MNHEY, CDR2 SVGAGI. The J segment lost 6 bases and the V segment lost 2 bases, leaving 5 bases of the junction unmatched. This CDR3 contains 14 residues. DNA for the CDR3: TGTGCCAGCAGTTACGGGACAGGGCCTCGCGAGCAGTACTTC. Its translation is CASSYGTGPREQYF.

The chain employs TRBV10-3 and TRBJ2-1; 9 bases align to TRBD1. The ends lost 3 bases at V and 2 bases at J; junction bases unmatched: 8. CDR1 and CDR2 (germline): ENHRY, SYGVKD. The CDR3 consists of 17 residues. DNA of the CDR3: TGTGCCATCAGTGACCTTCCCGACAGGGGGACCTACAATGAGCAGTTCTTC. Residues: CAISDLPDRGTYNEQFF.

The V call is TRBV28, the J call TRBJ2-4; 8 nucleotides agree with TRBD1. Germline trimming cut 4 bases from V and 4 bases from J; bases unmatched to any gene: 9. The CDR3 has 16 residues. Germline V gene sequence: CDR1 MDHEN, CDR2 SYDVKM. This chain's CDR3 is CASSSGGAIGKNIQYF. In DNA form, the CDR3 reads TGTGCCAGCAGTTCAGGGGGCGCGATAGGAAAAAACATTCAGTACTTC.

The table lists this clone with a few counts. The V and J genes are TRBV4-3 and TRBJ1-3; perhaps TRBD1 as D (5 bases). Trimming removed 1 base from V and 2 bases from J, with 9 bases in between. CDR3 length equals 15 residues. Germline CDR1 LGHNA, CDR2 YSLEER. The CDR3 loop is CASSQVAGTGNTIYF. The CDR3 bases are TGCGCCAGCAGCCAAGTCGCAGGGACTGGAAACACCATATATTTT.

V and J are TRBV19 and TRBJ2-7, with TRBD2 matching 12 bases. With 6 bases clipped from V and 1 base from J, the junction kept 4 bases outside the gene matches. The length of the CDR3 is 15 residues. Germline CDR1 is LNHDA and CDR2 is SQIVND (reference sequence). Here the CDR3 reads CASSRTSGTSYEQYF. As DNA, the CDR3 is TGTGCCAGTAGCCGGACTAGCGGGACTTCCTACGAGCAGTACTTC.

This clone was seen more than once but under ten times. V gene TRBV7-2 combines with J gene TRBJ2-1; 8 bases are shared with TRBD2. Germline-derived CDR1 and CDR2 are SGHTA and FQGNSA. J was trimmed by 3 bases and V by 3 bases; bases with no gene match: 7. The CDR3 length is 16 residues. The DNA for the CDR3 is TGTGCCAGCAGCTTTAGCTCAGCGGGGGTCTACAATGAGCAGTTCTTC. Translating gives CASSFSSAGVYNEQFF.

V and J are TRBV7-2 and TRBJ2-1; no definite D call. Trimming cost V 4 bases and J 0 bases, with 10 bases left between them. CDR3 length: 15 residues. Germline V CDR1 and CDR2: SGHTA, FQGNSA. CDR3 sequence (DNA): TGTGCCAGCAGCTCTTACTCTAGCTCCTACAATGAGCAGTTCTTC. Its protein product is CASSSYSSSYNEQFF.

The chain employs TRBV13 and TRBJ2-7; TRBD2 agrees at 7 bases. V shed 5 bases and J 4 bases; nucleotides not matched to a gene: 14. CDR3 size: 16 residues. CDR1 is PRHDT, CDR2 FYEKMQ, per germline (reference sequence). The CDR3 region is CASSPPPTSVVYEQYF. The CDR3 DNA sequence: TGTGCCAGCAGCCCCCCCCCTACTAGCGTTGTTTACGAGCAGTACTTC.

This chain links TRBV7-3 with TRBJ2-2; TRBD2 might be the D (6 bases). Germline V gives CDR1 SGHTA, CDR2 FQGTGA. The CDR3 runs to 15 residues. V lost 3 bases, J lost 5 bases, and 13 bases lay in between. The CDR3 DNA reads TGTGCCAGCAGCTTGGGGGGAGTAAGGACCGGGGAGCTGTTTTTT. The encoded protein is CASSLGGVRTGELFF. Using reference TRBV7-3 and TRBJ2-2 for the parts outside the CDR3, the full variable domain is GAGVSQTPSNKVTEKGKYVELRCDPISGHTALYWYRQSLGQGPEFLIYFQGTGAADDSGLPNDRFFAVRPEGSVSTLKIQRTERGDSAVYLCASSLGGVRTGELFFGEGSRLTVL.

This clone was found once. The gene calls are TRBV14 and TRBJ2-7; 14 bases fit TRBD2. Germline CDR1 is SGHDN and CDR2 is FVKESK. The CDR3 length is 17 residues. V dropped 4 bases and J dropped 3; count of bases not matched to a gene: 8. CDR3 sequence reads: CASSRAGTSGGYYEQYF. DNA of the CDR3: TGTGCCAGCAGCCGGGCCGGGACTAGCGGGGGATACTACGAGCAGTACTTC.

Only a few counts were recorded for this clone. The V gene is TRBV30, the J gene TRBJ2-5, with D tentatively TRBD2 (6 bases). The DNA matches TRBJ2-7 better at its end, which makes the J call doubtful. The CDR3 runs to 14 residues. The V gene's germline CDR1 is GTSNPN and CDR2 SVGIG (reference sequence). In DNA, the CDR3 is TGTGCCTGGAGTGTACCCCCTACTAGCAACGAGCAGTACTTC. It encodes CAWSVPPTSNEQYF.

This chain links TRBV5-1 with TRBJ2-1, with 9 bases matching TRBD1. Germline values: CDR1 SGHRS, CDR2 YFSETQ. J lost 7 bases, V lost 0 bases, and 5 bases had no gene match. The CDR3 has 15 residues. CDR3 nucleotides: TGCGCCAGCAGCTTGGGGGACAGGGCGGGAAATGAGCAGTTCTTC. Translated: CASSLGDRAGNEQFF.

This clone was counted only a few times. The CDR3 DNA reads TGTGCCAGCAGCCAGGGCGAGGAGCAGTTCTTC. Translating it yields CASSQGEEQFF. V and J are TRBV7-3 and TRBJ2-1; possible D gene TRBD1, 5 bases. With 5 bases removed from V and 10 bases from J, the gap between germline ends came to 9 bases. CDR1 is SGHTA and CDR2 is FQGTGA in the germline V gene. CDR3 length equals 11 residues.

The chain employs TRBV7-3 and TRBJ1-2; D unresolved. The CDR3 consists of 13 residues. CDR1 is SGHTA, CDR2 FQGTGA, per germline. V was trimmed by 5 bases and J by 5 bases, leaving 12 bases between them. The CDR3 DNA sequence: TGTGCCAGCAGCCCCGGCGGCATGTATGGCTACACCTTC. Protein product: CASSPGGMYGYTF.